Reported below is one TCR beta chain. Its specificity is unknown. This sample stems from a study of OX40 agonist ivuxolimab in advanced cancers. The overall study: Patients got intravenous ivuxolimab at 0.01 to 10 mg/kg every 2 weeks.

Study-level findings and limits: Averaged across samples, CD8+ T cells carried more expanded clones than CD4+ did. Patients with a partial response at 0.1-3.0 mg/kg had among the lowest clonal expansion. Within 6 weeks, CD4+ and CD8+ blood T cells expanded clonally at 0.1 to 3.0 mg/kg.

This table comes from immunoSEQ multiplex PCR, and its TCRdb copy is limited to in-frame clones, with some not included. This repertoire shows over 60,000 clones, 75% to 90% found once; its top ten account for roughly 0.94%. The sample here was CD4+ or CD8+ T cells sorted from blood, taken in a trial of the OX40 agonist ivuxolimab. The clonotype comes from an adult with an advanced solid tumor such as melanoma, head and neck, liver or kidney cancer.

The CDR3, as DNA: TGCGCCAGCAGCCCCCCGGGACAGACGTTACTTACAGATACGCAGTATTTT. It encodes CASSPPGQTLLTDTQYF. The chain combines TRBV5-1 with TRBJ2-3; 7 nucleotides agree with TRBD1. This CDR3 contains 17 residues. The V gene's germline CDR1 is SGHRS and CDR2 YFSETQ. The junction had 14 bases not matched to a gene; V was cut back by 4 bases and J by 3 bases.